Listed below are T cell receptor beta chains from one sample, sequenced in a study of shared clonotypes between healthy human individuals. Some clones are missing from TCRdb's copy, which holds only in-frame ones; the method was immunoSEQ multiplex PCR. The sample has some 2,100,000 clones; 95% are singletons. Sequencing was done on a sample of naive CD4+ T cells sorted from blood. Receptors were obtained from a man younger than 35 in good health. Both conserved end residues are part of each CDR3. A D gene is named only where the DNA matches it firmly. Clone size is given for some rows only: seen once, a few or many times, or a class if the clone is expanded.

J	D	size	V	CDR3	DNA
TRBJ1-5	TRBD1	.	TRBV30	CAWSQADRGEPPQHF	TGTGCCTGGAGTCAAGCCGACAGGGGCGAACCCCCCCAGCATTTT
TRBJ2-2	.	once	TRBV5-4	CASRRDFTNTGELFF	TGTGCCAGCAGGAGGGACTTTACGAACACCGGGGAGCTGTTTTTT
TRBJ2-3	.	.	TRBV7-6	CASSLDRSTDTQYF	TGTGCCAGCAGCTTAGACAGAAGCACAGATACGCAGTATTTT
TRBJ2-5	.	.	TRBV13	CASAGVVKETQYF	TGTGCCAGCGCCGGGGTCGTTAAAGAGACCCAGTACTTC
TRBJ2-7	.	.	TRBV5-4	CASSLAGPMSYEQYF	TGTGCCAGCAGCTTGGCAGGCCCGATGTCCTACGAGCAGTACTTC
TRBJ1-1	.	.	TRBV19	CASGPNGRGGSAFF	TGTGCCAGTGGGCCGAATGGACGGGGAGGAAGTGCTTTCTTT
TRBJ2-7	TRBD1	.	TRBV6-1	CASSESWTGGSGLYEQYF	TGTGCCAGCAGTGAATCCTGGACAGGGGGCTCGGGCCTCTACGAGCAGTACTTC
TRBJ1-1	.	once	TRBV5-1	CASSLQGPTNTEAFF	TGCGCCAGCAGCTTACAGGGCCCGACGAACACTGAAGCTTTCTTT
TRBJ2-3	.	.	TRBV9	CASSDRTDTQYF	TGTGCCAGCAGTGATAGAACAGATACGCAGTATTTT
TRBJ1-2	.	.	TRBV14	CASSPQLQGLKGYTF	TGTGCCAGCAGCCCTCAACTTCAGGGATTGAAGGGCTACACCTTC
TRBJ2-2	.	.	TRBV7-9	CASRRDSTGELFF	TGTGCCAGCAGGAGGGATAGTACCGGGGAGCTGTTTTTT